This TCR beta chain was identified during a study of monozygotic twins with inflammatory bowel disease. This CDR3 region has 15 residues. Germline CDR1 and CDR2: SQVTM and ANQGSEA. TCRdb re-called the 5' RACE reads; every CDR3 protein appears as one record, without DNA. Its table records around 450,000 distinct CDR3 sequences. Sequenced sample: blood. V gene TRBV29-1 combines with J gene TRBJ1-1; TCRdb calls TRBD1, which cannot be checked without DNA. The receptor comes from a human donor with ulcerative colitis or Crohn's disease, or a healthy co-twin of an affected twin (not recorded which). The CDR3 protein is CSVDRTGGMNTEAFF.